This T cell receptor beta chain was captured by sequencing in a study of CXCR3-negative and CXCR3-positive naive CD8 T cells. CD45RO-CCR7+CD27+CD95- characterized naive CD8+ T cells. Notes on the study in general: Naive subsets had comparable surface CD5; TCR strength was inferred from TRB CDR3 properties. CXCR3-expressing naive cells carried TRB CDR3s more hydrophobic than those of CXCR3-negative naive cells. Partially decreased CXCR3 expression was recorded after cryopreservation, and fresh PBMCs were used in most assays.

It was by 5' RACE with UMI labels that the TRB cDNA libraries were prepared. No DNA is given; TCRdb re-called the 5' RACE reads and lists each CDR3 protein once. In total, the table holds several thousand distinct CDR3 sequences. In the case of this clonotype: The target antigen is unknown.

Input material: naive CXCR3- CD8+ T cells from blood. Subset here: CD45RO-CCR7+CD27+CD95- naive CD8+ T cells lacking CXCR3 (TNR3-). The source is a human donor in good health. Some clones in this sample may be carry-over from other donors' samples.

The CDR3 loop reads CASSQDSKRTNTGELFF. The J gene is TRBJ2-2, the V gene TRBV4-1. Germline V gene sequence: CDR1 MGHRA, CDR2 YSYEKL. This CDR3 region has 17 residues.